This T cell receptor (beta chain) is from a study of shared clonotypes between healthy human individuals. Across the study: Samples came from a couple of female and a few male donors aged 18 to 49. Study conclusions and caveats: Represented diversity, genetic and exposure-history alike, was limited by few donors.

The CDR3 length is 19 residues. Losses at the gene ends were 7 bases for V and 0 bases for J; bases not matched to a gene: 18. From germline, CDR1 is LGHNT and CDR2 FRNRAP. Only in-frame clones appear in the TCRdb table, and some are missing; sequencing was by immunoSEQ multiplex PCR. The top ten clones hold roughly 0.61% of a sample with over 850,000 clones, around three quarters of them seen once. Points on this clone: Its antigen is unidentified.

Memory CD4+ cells were the fraction left after CD45RA+ naive selection. What was sequenced was memory CD4+ T cells from PBMCs. Subset of the sample: CD45RA-negative fraction. This TCR came from a man younger than 35 in good health. Some clones in this sample may be carry-over from other donors' samples. The chain joins TRBV12-5 to TRBJ2-7; 10 bases line up with TRBD1. The CDR3 sequence: CASAGRGDRGLMDSYEQYF. CDR3 nucleotides: TGTGCTAGTGCCGGAAGGGGTGACAGGGGGCTGATGGACTCCTACGAGCAGTACTTC.